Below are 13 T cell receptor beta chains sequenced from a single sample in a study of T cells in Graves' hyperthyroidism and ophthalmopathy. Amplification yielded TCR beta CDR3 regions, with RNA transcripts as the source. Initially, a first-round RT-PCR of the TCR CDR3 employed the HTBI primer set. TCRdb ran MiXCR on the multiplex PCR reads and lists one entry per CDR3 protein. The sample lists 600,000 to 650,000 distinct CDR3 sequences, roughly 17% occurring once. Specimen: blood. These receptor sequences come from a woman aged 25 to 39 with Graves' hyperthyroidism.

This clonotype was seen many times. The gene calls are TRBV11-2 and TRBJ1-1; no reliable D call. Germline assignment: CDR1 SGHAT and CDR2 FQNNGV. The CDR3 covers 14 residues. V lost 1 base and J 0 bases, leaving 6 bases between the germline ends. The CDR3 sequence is CASSLVGMNTEAFF. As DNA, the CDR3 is TGTGCCAGCAGCTTAGTAGGGATGAACACTGAAGCTTTCTTT.

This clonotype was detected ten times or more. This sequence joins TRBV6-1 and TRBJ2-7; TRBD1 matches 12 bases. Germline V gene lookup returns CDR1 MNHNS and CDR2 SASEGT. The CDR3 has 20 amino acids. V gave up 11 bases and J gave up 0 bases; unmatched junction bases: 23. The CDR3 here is CAGRDRGLTSPEVLSYEQYF. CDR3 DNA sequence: TGTGCCGGACGGGACAGGGGGCTAACTAGCCCGGAGGTACTCTCCTACGAGCAGTACTTC.

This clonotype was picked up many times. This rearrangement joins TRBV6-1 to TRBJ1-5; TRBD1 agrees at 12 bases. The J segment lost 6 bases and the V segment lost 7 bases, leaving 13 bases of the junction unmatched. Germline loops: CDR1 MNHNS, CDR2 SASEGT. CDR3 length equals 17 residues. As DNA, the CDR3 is TGTGCCAGCAACTTCCCCAGTGGGACAGGGGGCGGTCAGCCCCAGCATTTT. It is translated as CASNFPSGTGGGQPQHF.

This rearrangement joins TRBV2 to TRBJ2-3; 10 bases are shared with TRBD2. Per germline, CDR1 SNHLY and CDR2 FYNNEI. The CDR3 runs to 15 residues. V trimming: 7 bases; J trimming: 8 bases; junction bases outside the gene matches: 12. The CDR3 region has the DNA TGTGCCAGCACCGCCCCGGAGGTAGCGGGAGGTACGCAGTATTTT. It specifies CASTAPEVAGGTQYF. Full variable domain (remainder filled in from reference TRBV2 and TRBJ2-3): EPEVTQTPSHQVTQMGQEVILRCVPISNHLYFYWYRQILGQKVEFLVSFYNNEISEKSEIFDDQFSVERPDGSNFTLKIRSTKLEDSAMYFCASTAPEVAGGTQYFGPGTRLTVL.

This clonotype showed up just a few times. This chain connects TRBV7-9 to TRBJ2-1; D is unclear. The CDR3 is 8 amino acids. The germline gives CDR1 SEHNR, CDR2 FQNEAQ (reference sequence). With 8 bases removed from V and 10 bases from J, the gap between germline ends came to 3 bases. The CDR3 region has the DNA TGTGCCAGCTGGGAGCAGTTCTTC. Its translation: CASWEQFF.

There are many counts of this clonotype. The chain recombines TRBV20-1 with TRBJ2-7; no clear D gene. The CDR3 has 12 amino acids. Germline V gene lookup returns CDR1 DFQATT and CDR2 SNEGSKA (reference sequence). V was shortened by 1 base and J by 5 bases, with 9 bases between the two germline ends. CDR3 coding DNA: TGCAGTGCTAGAGTCGTATTAGACGAGCAGTACTTC. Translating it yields CSARVVLDEQYF.

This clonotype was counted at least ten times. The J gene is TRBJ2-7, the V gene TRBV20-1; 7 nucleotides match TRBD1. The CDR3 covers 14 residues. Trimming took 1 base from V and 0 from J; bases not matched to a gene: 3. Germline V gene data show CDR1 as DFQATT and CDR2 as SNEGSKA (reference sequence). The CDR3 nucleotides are TGCAGTGCTAGAGGACAGGGCGTCTCCTACGAGCAGTACTTC. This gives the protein CSARGQGVSYEQYF.

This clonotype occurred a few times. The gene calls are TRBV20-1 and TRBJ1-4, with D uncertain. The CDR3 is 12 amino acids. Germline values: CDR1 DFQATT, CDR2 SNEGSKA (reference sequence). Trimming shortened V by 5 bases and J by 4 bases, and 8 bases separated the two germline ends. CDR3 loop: CSARRGNEKLFF. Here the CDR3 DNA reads TGCAGTGCTCGGCGGGGTAATGAAAAACTGTTTTTT.

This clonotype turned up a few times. CDR3 DNA sequence: TGTGCCAGCAGCTTAATTGCCCGTTATCAGCCCCAGCATTTT. Translation gives CASSLIARYQPQHF. The chain carries TRBV7-2 and TRBJ1-5; the D is unclear. Trimming stripped 2 bases from V and 5 bases from J, with 10 bases between. This CDR3 is 14 amino acids long. CDR1 and CDR2 (germline): SGHTA, FQGNSA.

DNA of the CDR3: TGTGCCAGCAGTTCGGGCCCTTACTACGAGCAGTACTTC. Amino acid sequence: CASSSGPYYEQYF. The chain has TRBV28 and TRBJ2-7; D call uncertain. Germline lookup yields CDR1 MDHEN and CDR2 SYDVKM. The CDR3 sequence is 13 residues long. V gave up 4 bases and J gave up 3 bases, with 10 bases separating them.

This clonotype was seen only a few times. CDR3 sequence (DNA): TGCAGTGCTAGACTAGCGGGAGACGCCGGGGAGCTGTTTTTT. Residues: CSARLAGDAGELFF. The chain joins TRBV20-1 to TRBJ2-2, with 10 nucleotides matching TRBD2. This CDR3 is 14 amino acids long. Per germline, CDR1 DFQATT and CDR2 SNEGSKA (reference sequence). V gave up 2 bases and J gave up 6 bases; unmatched junction bases: 3.

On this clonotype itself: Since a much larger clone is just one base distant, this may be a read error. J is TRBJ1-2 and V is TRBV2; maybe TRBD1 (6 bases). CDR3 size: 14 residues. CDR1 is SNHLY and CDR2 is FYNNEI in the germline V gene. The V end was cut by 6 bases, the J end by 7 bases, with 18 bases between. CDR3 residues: CASRADWLQGGYTF. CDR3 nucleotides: TGTGCCAGCAGAGCTGACTGGCTACAGGGTGGCTACACCTTC.

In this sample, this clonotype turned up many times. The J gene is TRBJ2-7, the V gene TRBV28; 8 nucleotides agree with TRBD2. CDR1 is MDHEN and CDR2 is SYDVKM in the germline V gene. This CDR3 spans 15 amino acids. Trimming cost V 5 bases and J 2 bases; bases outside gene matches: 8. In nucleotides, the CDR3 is TGTGCCAGCAGTCCGCCGACTAGCGCTGCCTACGAGCAGTACTTC. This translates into CASSPPTSAAYEQYF.